This T cell receptor (beta chain) was found in a study of blood T cell repertoires in COVID-19. Study overall: Collection of acute and convalescent COVID-19 samples took place in the United States, Italy and Spain.

This CDR3 is built from 15 residues. V trimming: 0 bases; J trimming: 7 bases; junction bases outside the gene matches: 3. Germline-derived CDR1 and CDR2 are SGHAT and FQNNGV. This clone occurred once. In the study's own analysis: Amplification of reference gene primers was used by the study to estimate nucleated cell counts. The protocol was immunoSEQ multiplex PCR, while the TCRdb copy is restricted to in-frame clones and leaves out a portion. V and J calls and clone size follow that table, whereas D and trimming were derived from the DNA. Among approximately 76,000 clones listed, just over 85% were seen once.

Sequences were obtained from peripheral blood. The chain links TRBV11-2 to TRBJ2-1, with 10 bases identical to TRBD2. This receptor was identified in a human donor in a cohort sampled during active COVID-19. Here the CDR3 reads CASSLESSGSNEQFF. DNA of the CDR3: TGTGCCAGCAGCTTAGAGTCTAGCGGGAGTAATGAGCAGTTCTTC. Together with reference TRBV11-2 and TRBJ2-1, the CDR3 gives the full variable domain: EAGVAQSPRYKIIEKRQSVAFWCNPISGHATLYWYQQILGQGPKLLIQFQNNGVVDDSQLPKDRFSAERLKGVDSTLKIQPAKLEDSAVYLCASSLESSGSNEQFFGPGTRLTVL.